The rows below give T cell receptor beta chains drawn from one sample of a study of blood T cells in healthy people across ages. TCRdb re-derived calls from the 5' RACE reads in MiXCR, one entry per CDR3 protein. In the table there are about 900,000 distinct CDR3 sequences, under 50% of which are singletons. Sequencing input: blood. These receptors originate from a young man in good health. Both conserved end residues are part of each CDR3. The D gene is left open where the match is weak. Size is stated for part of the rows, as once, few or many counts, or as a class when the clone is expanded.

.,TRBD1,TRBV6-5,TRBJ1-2,TGTGCCAGCAGTTACTCGAGCCCCTCAGACAGGGACTATGGCTACACCTTC,CASSYSSPSDRDYGYTF
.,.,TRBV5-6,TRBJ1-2,TGTGCCAGCAGCTTGAGTATTAACTATGGCTACACCTTC,CASSLSINYGYTF
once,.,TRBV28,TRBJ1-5,TGTGCCAGCAGTTTTTCCCCTAATCAGCCCCAGCATTTT,CASSFSPNQPQHF
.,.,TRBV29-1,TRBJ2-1,TGCAGCGGCCGACGTGACACAGGCTGGGGCAATGAGCAGTTCTTC,CSGRRDTGWGNEQFF
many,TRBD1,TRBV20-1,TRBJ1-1,TGCAGTGCTAGGCTCGTTCAGGGGGCGCAGACTGAAGCTTTCTTT,CSARLVQGAQTEAFF
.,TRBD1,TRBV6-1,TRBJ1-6,TGTGCCAGCGCTAATACACTGGGGACAGGGGGCTTTTCACCCCTCCACTTT,CASANTLGTGGFSPLHF
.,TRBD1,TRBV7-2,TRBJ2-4,TGTGCCAGCAGCCCGGACAGGGGAGGGCACATTCAGTACTTC,CASSPDRGGHIQYF
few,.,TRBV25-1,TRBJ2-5,TGTGCCAGCAGTGGCGCTCAGGGCAGGGCCACCCAGTACTTC,CASSGAQGRATQYF
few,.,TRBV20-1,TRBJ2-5,TGCAGTGCTACGGTCCAAGAGACCCAGTACTTC,CSATVQETQYF
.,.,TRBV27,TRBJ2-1,TGTGCCAGCAGTTTAAGACAGGATCTCTACAATGAGCAGTTCTTC,CASSLRQDLYNEQFF
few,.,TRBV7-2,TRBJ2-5,TGTGCCAGCAGCTTAGGGCTGGGCTTCCAAGAGACCCAGTACTTC,CASSLGLGFQETQYF
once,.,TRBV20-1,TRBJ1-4,TGCAGTGCTAGAAGTCCGTCGATCGAAAAACTGTTTTTT,CSARSPSIEKLFF
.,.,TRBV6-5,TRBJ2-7,TGTGCCAGCAGATACCCCTCCTCGGACCCCTACGAGCAGTACTTC,CASRYPSSDPYEQYF
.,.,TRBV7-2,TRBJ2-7,TGTGCCAGCAGCCTCAACCGCTCCGAGCAGTACTTC,CASSLNRSEQYF
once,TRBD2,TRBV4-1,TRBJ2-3,TGCGCCAGCAGCCAAGATCACCCGCGGGGGGCCCCAGATACGCAGTATTTT,CASSQDHPRGAPDTQYF
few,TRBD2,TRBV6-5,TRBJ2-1,TGTGCCAGCAGCGGTCTAGCGGGGGGGTTCAATGAGCAGTTCTTC,CASSGLAGGFNEQFF
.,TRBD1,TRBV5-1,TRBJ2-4,TGCGCCAGCAGCCCAACCGGGACAGGAAACATTCAGTACTTC,CASSPTGTGNIQYF
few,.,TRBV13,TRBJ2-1,TGTGCCAGCAGCGCGCTGACAGGTGAGCAGTTCTTC,CASSALTGEQFF
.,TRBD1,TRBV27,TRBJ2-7,TGTGCCAGTCGACAGGGATCGTTCTACGAGCAGTACTTC,CASRQGSFYEQYF
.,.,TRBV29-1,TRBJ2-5,TGCAGCGTTGGCTTGGGATTCCAAGAGACCCAGTACTTC,CSVGLGFQETQYF
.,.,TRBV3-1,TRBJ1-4,TGTGCCAGCAGCCAACCGCCCACTAATGAAAAACTGTTTTTT,CASSQPPTNEKLFF
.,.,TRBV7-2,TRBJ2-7,TGTGCCAGCAGCGCCCCCGACACTGACTACGAGCAGTACTTC,CASSAPDTDYEQYF
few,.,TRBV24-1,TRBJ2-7,TGTGCCACCAGTGGGGGGAACGAGCAGTACTTC,CATSGGNEQYF
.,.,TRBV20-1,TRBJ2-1,TGCAGTGCTAGAGGCAGGACAGCCTACAATGAGCAGTTCTTC,CSARGRTAYNEQFF
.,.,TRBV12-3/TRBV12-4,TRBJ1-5,TGTGCCAGCGCTTGGGGGACGGTCAATCAGCCCCAGCATTTT,CASAWGTVNQPQHF
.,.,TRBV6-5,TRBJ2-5,TGTGCCAGCAGCCCTAATAGCGGGACCCAGTACTTC,CASSPNSGTQYF
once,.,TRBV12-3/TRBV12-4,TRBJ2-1,TGTGCCAGCAAGGGAGGGGGGAGCCGGCTTGAGCAGTTCTTC,CASKGGGSRLEQFF
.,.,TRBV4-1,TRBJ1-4,TGCGCCAGCAGGCAACAGGGCACTAATGAAAAACTGTTTTTT,CASRQQGTNEKLFF
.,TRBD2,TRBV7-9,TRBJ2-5,TGTGCCAGCAGCCTAGAACCGGGAGGGGAAGAGACCCAGTACTTC,CASSLEPGGEETQYF
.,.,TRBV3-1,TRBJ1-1,TGTGCCAGCAGCCAGAGAACAGGGAGGGCTGAAGCTTTCTTT,CASSQRTGRAEAFF
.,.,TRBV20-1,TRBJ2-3,TGCAGTGCTAGCCTTCCGGGGGGCACAGATACGCAGTATTTT,CSASLPGGTDTQYF
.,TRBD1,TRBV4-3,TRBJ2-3,TGCGCCAGCAGCCAAGGACCAGGGGGCGGCGCAGATACGCAGTATTTT,CASSQGPGGGADTQYF
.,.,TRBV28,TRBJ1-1,TGTGCCAGCGGCGGGGGGAGGGCCGAAGCTTTCTTT,CASGGGRAEAFF
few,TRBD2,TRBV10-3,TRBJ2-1,TGTGCCATCAGTGATCAGCGGGGGGACAATGAGCAGTTCTTC,CAISDQRGDNEQFF
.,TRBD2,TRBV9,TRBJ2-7,TGTGCCAGCAGCGCACTAGCGGGGGAGAAAAATGAGCAGTACTTC,CASSALAGEKNEQYF
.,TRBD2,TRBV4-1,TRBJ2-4,TGCGCCAGCAGCCACCCCGGGACTACGGTTGGGAACATTCAGTACTTC,CASSHPGTTVGNIQYF
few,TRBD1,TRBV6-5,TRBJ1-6,TGTGCCAGCAGTCTCCGGGACAGGGGATCACCCCTCCACTTT,CASSLRDRGSPLHF